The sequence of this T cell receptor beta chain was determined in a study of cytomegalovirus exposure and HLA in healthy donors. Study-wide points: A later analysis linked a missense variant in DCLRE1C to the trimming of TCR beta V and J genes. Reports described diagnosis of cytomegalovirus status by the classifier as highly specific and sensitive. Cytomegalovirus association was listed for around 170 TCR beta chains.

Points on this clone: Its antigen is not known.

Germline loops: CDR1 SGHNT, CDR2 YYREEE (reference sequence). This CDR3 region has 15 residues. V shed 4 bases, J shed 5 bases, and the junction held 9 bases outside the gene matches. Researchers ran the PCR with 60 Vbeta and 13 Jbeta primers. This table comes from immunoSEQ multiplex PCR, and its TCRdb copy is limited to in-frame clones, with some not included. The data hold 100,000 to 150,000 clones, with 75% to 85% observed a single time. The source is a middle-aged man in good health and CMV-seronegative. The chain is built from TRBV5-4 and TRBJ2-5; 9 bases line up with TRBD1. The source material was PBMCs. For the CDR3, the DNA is TGTGCCAGCAGCGCGAAACAGGGGGCGGGGGAGACCCAGTACTTC. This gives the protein CASSAKQGAGETQYF.